The sequence of this T cell receptor (beta chain) was determined in a study of cytomegalovirus exposure and HLA in healthy donors. Study-wide results and caveats: The later analysis indicated that the majority of CMV-associated TCR beta chains appeared HLA-restricted.

In the case of this clone: Its specificity is unknown.

In the PCR, 60 Vbeta and 13 Jbeta primers were used. Libraries were prepared by immunoSEQ multiplex PCR; TCRdb keeps only in-frame clonotypes and omits some of them. The sample includes 95,000 to 150,000 clones. After removal of 8 bases from V and 0 bases from J, the junction contained 6 bases not matched to a gene. The CDR3 contains 14 residues. Germline V gene sequence: CDR1 ENHRY, CDR2 SYGVKD. This TCR derives from a man aged 18 to 29 in good health and CMV-seronegative. V gene TRBV10-3 combines with J gene TRBJ1-2; 7 nucleotides line up with TRBD1. The sequenced sample was PBMCs. This chain's CDR3 is CAIPGQAPNYGYTF. CDR3 nucleotides: TGTGCCATCCCAGGACAGGCCCCTAACTATGGCTACACCTTC.